A single sample is the source of the 5 T cell receptor beta chains below, sequenced in a study of T cell repertoires in cytomegalovirus infection. TCRdb redid the calling of the reads with MiXCR, one entry per CDR3 protein. The sample holds 150,000 or so distinct CDR3 sequences; 17% are singletons and the top ten take over 15%. What was sequenced was CD8+ T cells from PBMCs. All receptors derive from a human donor in good health (CMV status not recorded). Some clones in this sample may be carry-over from other donors' samples.

This clonotype was seen repeatedly, ten times or more. The gene calls are TRBV7-2 and TRBJ2-1; D unresolved. The V gene lost 5 bases and the J gene lost 6 bases, with 5 bases spanning the gap. Per the germline V gene, CDR1 is SGHTA and CDR2 is FQGNSA. The CDR3 has 11 residues. The CDR3 bases are TGTGCCAGCAGCATGGGCAATGAGCAGTTCTTC. Protein: CASSMGNEQFF. The variable domain in full, completed from reference TRBV7-2 and TRBJ2-1, reads GAGVSQSPSNKVTEKGKDVELRCDPISGHTALYWYRQSLGQGLEFLIYFQGNSAPDKSGLPSDRFSAERTGGSVSTLTIQRTQQEDSAVYLCASSMGNEQFFGPGTRLTVL.

This sequence joins TRBV7-6 and TRBJ1-1, with D possibly matching TRBD1 (6 bases). Trimming stripped 5 bases from V and 4 bases from J, with 14 bases between. The CDR3 contains 14 residues. The V gene's germline CDR1 is SGHVS and CDR2 FNYEAQ. The CDR3 loop is CASSPRGGPTEAFF. CDR3 nucleotide sequence: TGTGCCAGCAGCCCCCGAGGGGGACCCACTGAAGCTTTCTTT.

This clonotype is medium-sized by share. This sequence joins TRBV6-6 and TRBJ2-1, with D unresolved. With 3 bases removed from V and 6 bases from J, the gap between germline ends came to 3 bases. Germline V gene lookup returns CDR1 MNHNY and CDR2 SVGAGI (reference sequence). The CDR3 runs to 11 residues. The CDR3 loop reads CASSYSNEQFF. The DNA for the CDR3 is TGTGCCAGCAGTTATTCCAATGAGCAGTTCTTC.

The V call is TRBV7-2, the J call TRBJ2-5; TRBD2 is a possible D gene (5 bases). The CDR3 loop spans 15 amino acids. Deletions cut 2 bases from V and 2 bases from J, with 12 bases between. Germline CDR1 reads SGHTA; CDR2 reads FQGNSA. CDR3 residues: CASSLRLSGQETQYF. The CDR3 nucleotides read TGTGCCAGCAGCTTAAGGTTATCGGGACAAGAGACCCAGTACTTC. Supplemented by reference TRBV7-2 and TRBJ2-5, the full variable domain reads GAGVSQSPSNKVTEKGKDVELRCDPISGHTALYWYRQSLGQGLEFLIYFQGNSAPDKSGLPSDRFSAERTGGSVSTLTIQRTQQEDSAVYLCASSLRLSGQETQYFGPGTRLLVL.

The genes are TRBV20-1 and TRBJ2-1, with 10 nucleotides matching TRBD2. The CDR3 has 15 residues. The germline gives CDR1 DFQATT, CDR2 SNEGSKA (reference sequence). V shed 5 bases and J 4 bases; nucleotides not matched to a gene: 8. Here the CDR3 reads CSAGLTSGVYNEQFF. The CDR3 bases are TGCAGTGCTGGATTAACTAGCGGGGTATACAATGAGCAGTTCTTC.